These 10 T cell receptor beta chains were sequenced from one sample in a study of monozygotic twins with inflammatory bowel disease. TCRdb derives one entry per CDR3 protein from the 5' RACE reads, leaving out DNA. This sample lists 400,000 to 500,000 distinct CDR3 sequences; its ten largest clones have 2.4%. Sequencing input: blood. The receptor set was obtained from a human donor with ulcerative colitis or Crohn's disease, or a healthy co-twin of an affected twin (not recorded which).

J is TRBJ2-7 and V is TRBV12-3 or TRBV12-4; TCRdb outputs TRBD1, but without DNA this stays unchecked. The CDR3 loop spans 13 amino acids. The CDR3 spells CASSAGYPYEQYF.

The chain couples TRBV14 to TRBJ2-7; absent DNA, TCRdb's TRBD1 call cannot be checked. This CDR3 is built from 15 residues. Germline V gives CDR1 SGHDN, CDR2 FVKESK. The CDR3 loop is CASSRTGTGSYEQYF.

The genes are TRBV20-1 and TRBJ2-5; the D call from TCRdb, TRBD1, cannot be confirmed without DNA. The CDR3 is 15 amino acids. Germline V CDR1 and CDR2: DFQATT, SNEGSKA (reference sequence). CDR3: CSATQTGRGQETQYF.

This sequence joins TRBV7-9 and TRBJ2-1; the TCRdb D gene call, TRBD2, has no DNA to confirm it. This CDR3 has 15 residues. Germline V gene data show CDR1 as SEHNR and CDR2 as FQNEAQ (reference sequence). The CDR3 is CASSLEGLDNNEQFF.

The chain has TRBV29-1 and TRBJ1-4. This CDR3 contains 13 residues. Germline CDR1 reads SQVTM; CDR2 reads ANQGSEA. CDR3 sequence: CSAGRVPNEKLFF.

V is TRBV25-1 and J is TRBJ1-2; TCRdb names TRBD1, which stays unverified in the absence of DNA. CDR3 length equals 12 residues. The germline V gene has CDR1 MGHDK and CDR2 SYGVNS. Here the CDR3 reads CASSTGQNGYTF.

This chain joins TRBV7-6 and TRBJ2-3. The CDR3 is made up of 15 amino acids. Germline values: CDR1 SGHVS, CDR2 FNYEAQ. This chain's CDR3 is CASSLGSIATDTQYF.

The CDR3 spells CASRIGNVHGADTQYF. The chain joins TRBV2 to TRBJ2-3. CDR1 and CDR2 (germline): SNHLY, FYNNEI. This CDR3 has 16 amino acids. The whole variable domain, remainder taken from reference TRBV2 and TRBJ2-3, is EPEVTQTPSHQVTQMGQEVILRCVPISNHLYFYWYRQILGQKVEFLVSFYNNEISEKSEIFDDQFSVERPDGSNFTLKIRSTKLEDSAMYFCASRIGNVHGADTQYFGPGTRLTVL.

CDR3 residues: CSETMVGMTRNYEQYF. The gene calls are TRBV29-1 and TRBJ2-7. The germline V gene encodes CDR1 SQVTM and CDR2 ANQGSEA. This CDR3 has 16 amino acids.

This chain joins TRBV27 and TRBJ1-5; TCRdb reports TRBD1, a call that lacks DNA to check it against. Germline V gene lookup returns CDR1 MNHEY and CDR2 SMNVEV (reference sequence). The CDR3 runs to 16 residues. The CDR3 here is CASSPGVSGADQPQHF.